A selection of T cell receptor beta chains follows, all from one sample in a study of T cell repertoires in cytomegalovirus infection. TCRdb redid the calling of the reads with MiXCR, one entry per CDR3 protein. The sample yields 70,000 to 75,000 distinct CDR3 sequences, under 5% seen once. The sample was PBMCs. These receptors originate from a human donor in good health (CMV status not recorded). Some clones in this sample may be carry-over from other donors' samples. Both conserved end residues are part of each CDR3. Fields, in order: clone size, D gene, J gene, V gene, CDR3 length, CDR3 protein, CDR3 DNA. The D gene is left open where the match is weak. Size is omitted from some rows. Given values are once, few, many or a class for expanded clones.

clone size: many; D gene: -; J gene: TRBJ1-4; V gene: TRBV7-2; CDR3 length: 16; CDR3 protein: CASSLAAGGGNEKLFF; CDR3 DNA: TGTGCCAGCAGCTTAGCGGCGGGGGGCGGGAATGAAAAACTGTTTTTT
clone size: many; D gene: -; J gene: TRBJ2-7; V gene: TRBV6-5; CDR3 length: 11; CDR3 protein: CASRQLYEQYF; CDR3 DNA: TGTGCCAGCAGGCAGCTCTACGAGCAGTACTTC
clone size: many; D gene: -; J gene: TRBJ1-4; V gene: TRBV7-2; CDR3 length: 13; CDR3 protein: CASSLRSGEKLFF; CDR3 DNA: TGTGCCAGCAGCTTAAGGTCTGGTGAAAAACTGTTTTTT
clone size: many; D gene: -; J gene: TRBJ2-5; V gene: TRBV20-1; CDR3 length: 13; CDR3 protein: CSANEGQFRAQYF; CDR3 DNA: TGCAGTGCCAACGAAGGACAGTTCAGGGCCCAGTACTTC
clone size: many; D gene: TRBD1; J gene: TRBJ1-2; V gene: TRBV7-2; CDR3 length: 14; CDR3 protein: CASSLTGGDYGYTF; CDR3 DNA: TGTGCCAGCAGCCTAACAGGGGGCGACTATGGCTACACCTTC
clone size: many; D gene: TRBD2; J gene: TRBJ2-1; V gene: TRBV6-6; CDR3 length: 17; CDR3 protein: CASSYSVGTSGSYEQFF; CDR3 DNA: TGTGCCAGCAGTTACTCGGTAGGGACTAGCGGGAGTTATGAGCAGTTCTTC
clone size: many; D gene: TRBD1; J gene: TRBJ1-6; V gene: TRBV12-3/TRBV12-4; CDR3 length: 15; CDR3 protein: CASSRRTGGYSPLHF; CDR3 DNA: TGTGCCAGCAGTCGCCGGACAGGGGGGTACTCACCCCTCCACTTT
clone size: many; D gene: TRBD1; J gene: TRBJ1-2; V gene: TRBV7-2; CDR3 length: 14; CDR3 protein: CASSLVGQIYGYTF; CDR3 DNA: TGTGCCAGCAGCTTAGTGGGACAGATCTATGGCTACACCTTC
clone size: many; D gene: -; J gene: TRBJ2-3; V gene: TRBV7-2; CDR3 length: 19; CDR3 protein: CASSSSGNSAATSTDTQYF; CDR3 DNA: TGTGCCAGCAGCTCTTCCGGGAACTCAGCCGCAACTAGCACAGATACGCAGTATTTT
clone size: -; D gene: -; J gene: TRBJ1-1; V gene: TRBV29-1; CDR3 length: 12; CDR3 protein: CSVATGNTEAFF; CDR3 DNA: TGCAGCGTTGCGACGGGGAACACTGAAGCTTTCTTT
clone size: many; D gene: -; J gene: TRBJ2-5; V gene: TRBV7-2; CDR3 length: 15; CDR3 protein: CASAPQAILQETQYF; CDR3 DNA: TGTGCCAGCGCCCCACAGGCAATACTCCAAGAGACCCAGTACTTC
clone size: many; D gene: TRBD2; J gene: TRBJ2-7; V gene: TRBV7-6; CDR3 length: 13; CDR3 protein: CASSSGLAGEQYF; CDR3 DNA: TGTGCCAGCAGCTCGGGACTAGCGGGCGAGCAGTACTTC
clone size: many; D gene: TRBD1; J gene: TRBJ2-6; V gene: TRBV29-1; CDR3 length: 16; CDR3 protein: CSVGDRGRSGANVLTF; CDR3 DNA: TGCAGCGTTGGTGACAGGGGACGCTCTGGGGCCAACGTCCTGACTTTC
clone size: many; D gene: TRBD1; J gene: TRBJ2-3; V gene: TRBV5-3; CDR3 length: 15; CDR3 protein: CASSPGTGFPDTQYF; CDR3 DNA: TGTGCCAGCAGCCCCGGGACAGGGTTTCCAGATACGCAGTATTTT
clone size: many; D gene: -; J gene: TRBJ1-2; V gene: TRBV11-2; CDR3 length: 15; CDR3 protein: CASSLDPSGRGGYTF; CDR3 DNA: TGTGCCAGCAGCTTAGATCCATCCGGGCGGGGTGGCTACACCTTC
clone size: many; D gene: -; J gene: TRBJ1-5; V gene: TRBV28; CDR3 length: 14; CDR3 protein: CASTGSGGDQPQHF; CDR3 DNA: TGTGCCAGCACCGGGTCCGGGGGAGATCAGCCCCAGCATTTT
clone size: many; D gene: -; J gene: TRBJ2-1; V gene: TRBV12-3/TRBV12-4; CDR3 length: 15; CDR3 protein: CASSLAGGLYNEQFF; CDR3 DNA: TGTGCCAGCAGTTTAGCGGGGGGGCTATACAATGAGCAGTTCTTC
clone size: many; D gene: -; J gene: TRBJ1-1; V gene: TRBV28; CDR3 length: 12; CDR3 protein: CASSSDRAEAFF; CDR3 DNA: TGTGCCAGCAGCTCCGACCGGGCAGAAGCTTTCTTT
clone size: -; D gene: TRBD1; J gene: TRBJ1-2; V gene: TRBV12-3/TRBV12-4; CDR3 length: 14; CDR3 protein: CASSRQGDNYGYTF; CDR3 DNA: TGTGCCAGCAGCAGACAGGGGGACAACTATGGCTACACCTTC
clone size: many; D gene: -; J gene: TRBJ1-2; V gene: TRBV12-3/TRBV12-4; CDR3 length: 12; CDR3 protein: CASYQRKDGYTF; CDR3 DNA: TGTGCCAGCTACCAGCGAAAGGACGGCTACACCTTC
clone size: many; D gene: TRBD1; J gene: TRBJ1-2; V gene: TRBV7-8; CDR3 length: 18; CDR3 protein: CASSLGFGTGVFGEGYTF; CDR3 DNA: TGTGCCAGCAGCTTAGGATTCGGGACAGGGGTTTTCGGAGAGGGCTACACCTTC
clone size: many; D gene: -; J gene: TRBJ2-1; V gene: TRBV7-6; CDR3 length: 15; CDR3 protein: CASSSRGDPHNEQFF; CDR3 DNA: TGTGCCAGCAGCTCTAGGGGGGACCCCCACAATGAGCAGTTCTTC
clone size: many; D gene: TRBD2; J gene: TRBJ2-1; V gene: TRBV7-2; CDR3 length: 16; CDR3 protein: CASSSPLAGAYNEQFF; CDR3 DNA: TGTGCCAGCAGCTCACCCTTGGCGGGAGCCTACAATGAGCAGTTCTTC
clone size: many; D gene: -; J gene: TRBJ1-1; V gene: TRBV19; CDR3 length: 11; CDR3 protein: CASTKNTEAFF; CDR3 DNA: TGTGCCAGTACTAAGAACACTGAAGCTTTCTTT
clone size: many; D gene: TRBD2; J gene: TRBJ2-3; V gene: TRBV7-8; CDR3 length: 15; CDR3 protein: CASSLQRGGTDTQYF; CDR3 DNA: TGTGCCAGCAGCCTCCAGCGGGGGGGTACAGATACGCAGTATTTT
clone size: many; D gene: TRBD1; J gene: TRBJ1-5; V gene: TRBV6-1; CDR3 length: 14; CDR3 protein: CASRTGRSNQPQHF; CDR3 DNA: TGTGCCAGCAGGACAGGGAGGAGCAATCAGCCCCAGCATTTT
clone size: many; D gene: -; J gene: TRBJ2-7; V gene: TRBV7-8; CDR3 length: 14; CDR3 protein: CASSLQPLPYEQYF; CDR3 DNA: TGTGCCAGCAGCCTCCAACCTCTGCCCTACGAGCAGTACTTC
clone size: many; D gene: TRBD2; J gene: TRBJ2-1; V gene: TRBV14; CDR3 length: 16; CDR3 protein: CASSQTGGATYNEQFF; CDR3 DNA: TGTGCCAGCAGCCAAACCGGGGGGGCCACCTACAATGAGCAGTTCTTC
clone size: many; D gene: -; J gene: TRBJ1-6; V gene: TRBV4-1; CDR3 length: 15; CDR3 protein: CASSQRSRNNSPLHF; CDR3 DNA: TGCGCCAGCAGCCAACGTAGCAGGAATAATTCACCCCTCCACTTT
clone size: few; D gene: -; J gene: TRBJ1-2; V gene: TRBV7-2; CDR3 length: 14; CDR3 protein: CASSLGAGNYGYTF; CDR3 DNA: TGTGCCAGCAGCTTAGGGGCGGGCAACTATGGCTACACCTTC
clone size: many; D gene: TRBD1; J gene: TRBJ2-4; V gene: TRBV4-3; CDR3 length: 14; CDR3 protein: CASSQDTGTVGQYF; CDR3 DNA: TGCGCCAGCAGCCAGGACACCGGGACAGTTGGTCAGTACTTC
clone size: many; D gene: -; J gene: TRBJ2-7; V gene: TRBV7-8; CDR3 length: 16; CDR3 protein: CASSSEGTGLFYEQYF; CDR3 DNA: TGTGCCAGCAGCTCGGAAGGGACGGGACTCTTCTACGAGCAGTACTTC
clone size: many; D gene: TRBD1; J gene: TRBJ1-2; V gene: TRBV12-3/TRBV12-4; CDR3 length: 14; CDR3 protein: CASNPGQGGSGYTF; CDR3 DNA: TGTGCCAGCAATCCCGGCCAGGGGGGAAGTGGCTACACCTTC
clone size: many; D gene: TRBD1; J gene: TRBJ2-2; V gene: TRBV11-2; CDR3 length: 15; CDR3 protein: CASSLSQGVAGELFF; CDR3 DNA: TGTGCCAGCAGCCTGTCACAGGGGGTGGCCGGGGAGCTGTTTTTT
clone size: many; D gene: -; J gene: TRBJ2-3; V gene: TRBV7-8; CDR3 length: 16; CDR3 protein: CASSLEGGLFSGTQYF; CDR3 DNA: TGTGCCAGCAGCTTAGAGGGGGGCCTATTCAGCGGTACGCAGTATTTT
clone size: many; D gene: -; J gene: TRBJ2-7; V gene: TRBV3-1; CDR3 length: 15; CDR3 protein: CASSQSPLRPYEQYF; CDR3 DNA: TGTGCCAGCAGCCAATCACCTCTTCGGCCCTACGAGCAGTACTTC
clone size: many; D gene: TRBD2; J gene: TRBJ2-5; V gene: TRBV5-4; CDR3 length: 14; CDR3 protein: CASSSRTSSETQYF; CDR3 DNA: TGTGCCAGCAGCTCAAGGACTAGCAGTGAGACCCAGTACTTC
clone size: many; D gene: TRBD2; J gene: TRBJ2-3; V gene: TRBV7-3; CDR3 length: 15; CDR3 protein: CASSPTSGPTDTQYF; CDR3 DNA: TGTGCCAGCAGTCCCACTAGCGGGCCCACAGATACGCAGTATTTT
clone size: many; D gene: -; J gene: TRBJ1-6; V gene: TRBV7-2; CDR3 length: 15; CDR3 protein: CASSSRRTEDLPLHF; CDR3 DNA: TGTGCCAGCAGCTCGCGTCGGACGGAGGACCTTCCCCTCCACTTT
clone size: many; D gene: -; J gene: TRBJ1-3; V gene: TRBV7-9; CDR3 length: 19; CDR3 protein: CAPGNEAGFLSPSGNTIYF; CDR3 DNA: TGTGCCCCGGGCAACGAGGCGGGATTCCTCTCCCCCTCTGGAAACACCATATATTTT
clone size: many; D gene: -; J gene: TRBJ2-7; V gene: TRBV28; CDR3 length: 15; CDR3 protein: CASSLVGAGTYEQYF; CDR3 DNA: TGTGCCAGCAGTTTAGTGGGGGCAGGGACCTACGAGCAGTACTTC
clone size: many; D gene: -; J gene: TRBJ1-1; V gene: TRBV7-8; CDR3 length: 13; CDR3 protein: CASSATEGSGAFF; CDR3 DNA: TGTGCCAGCAGCGCCACCGAGGGTTCGGGGGCTTTCTTT
clone size: many; D gene: -; J gene: TRBJ1-2; V gene: TRBV7-2; CDR3 length: 14; CDR3 protein: CASRKGTASYGYTF; CDR3 DNA: TGTGCCAGCAGAAAGGGAACCGCTAGCTATGGCTACACCTTC
clone size: many; D gene: TRBD1; J gene: TRBJ2-2; V gene: TRBV7-8; CDR3 length: 20; CDR3 protein: CASTFPSGTGGAGSGGELFF; CDR3 DNA: TGTGCCAGCACCTTTCCATCCGGGACAGGGGGCGCAGGGTCTGGCGGGGAGCTGTTTTTT
clone size: few; D gene: -; J gene: TRBJ1-4; V gene: TRBV7-2; CDR3 length: 15; CDR3 protein: CASSPRGRTNEKLFF; CDR3 DNA: TGTGCCAGCAGCCCCCGGGGAAGAACTAATGAAAAACTGTTTTTT
clone size: many; D gene: -; J gene: TRBJ2-1; V gene: TRBV7-3; CDR3 length: 16; CDR3 protein: CASSLFGGNTYNEQFF; CDR3 DNA: TGTGCCAGCAGCTTATTTGGGGGCAATACCTACAATGAGCAGTTCTTC
clone size: many; D gene: -; J gene: TRBJ2-1; V gene: TRBV14; CDR3 length: 12; CDR3 protein: CASSQVRAEQFF; CDR3 DNA: TGTGCCAGCAGCCAAGTCCGTGCGGAGCAGTTCTTC
clone size: many; D gene: TRBD1; J gene: TRBJ2-7; V gene: TRBV7-2; CDR3 length: 16; CDR3 protein: CASSGLGQGAYYEQYF; CDR3 DNA: TGTGCCAGCAGCGGACTTGGTCAGGGGGCCTACTACGAGCAGTACTTC
clone size: many; D gene: -; J gene: TRBJ1-2; V gene: TRBV7-2; CDR3 length: 15; CDR3 protein: CASSLESTANYGYTF; CDR3 DNA: TGTGCCAGCAGCTTAGAGTCAACGGCTAACTATGGCTACACCTTC
clone size: -; D gene: TRBD2; J gene: TRBJ2-1; V gene: TRBV3-1; CDR3 length: 17; CDR3 protein: CASSRPSSGRIYNEQFF; CDR3 DNA: TGTGCCAGCAGCCGCCCCTCTAGCGGGAGAATCTACAATGAGCAGTTCTTC
clone size: many; D gene: TRBD1; J gene: TRBJ1-2; V gene: TRBV5-6; CDR3 length: 14; CDR3 protein: CASSAGQPNYGYTF; CDR3 DNA: TGTGCCAGCAGCGCGGGACAGCCAAACTATGGCTACACCTTC